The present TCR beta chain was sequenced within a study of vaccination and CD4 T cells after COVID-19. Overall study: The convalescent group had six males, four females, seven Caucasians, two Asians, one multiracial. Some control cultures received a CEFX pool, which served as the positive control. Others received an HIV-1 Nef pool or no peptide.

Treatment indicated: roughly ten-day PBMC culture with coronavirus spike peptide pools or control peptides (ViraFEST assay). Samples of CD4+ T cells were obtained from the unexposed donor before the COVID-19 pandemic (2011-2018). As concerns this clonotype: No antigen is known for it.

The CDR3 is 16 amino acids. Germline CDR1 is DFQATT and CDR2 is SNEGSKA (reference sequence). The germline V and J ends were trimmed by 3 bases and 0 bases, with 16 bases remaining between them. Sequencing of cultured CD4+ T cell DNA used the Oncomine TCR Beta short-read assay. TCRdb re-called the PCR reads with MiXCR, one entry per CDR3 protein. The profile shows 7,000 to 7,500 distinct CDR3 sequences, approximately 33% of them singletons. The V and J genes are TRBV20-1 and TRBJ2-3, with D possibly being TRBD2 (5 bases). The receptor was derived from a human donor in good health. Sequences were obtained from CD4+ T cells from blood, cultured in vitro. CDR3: CSASVSRRRSTDTQYF. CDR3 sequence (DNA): TGCAGTGCTAGCGTATCTCGGCGGAGGAGCACAGATACGCAGTATTTT.